The T cell receptor (beta chain) described here comes from a study of T cells in Graves' hyperthyroidism and ophthalmopathy. The CDR3 sequence is 13 residues long. The ends lost 6 bases at V and 3 bases at J; junction bases unmatched: 4. Germline V gene data show CDR1 as SGHVS and CDR2 as FNYEAQ. The source material, RNA transcripts, was used to amplify TCR beta CDR3 regions. A first-round RT-PCR of the TCR CDR3 used the HTBI primer set. TCRdb analysed the multiplex PCR reads with MiXCR anew, one entry per CDR3 protein. The table shows 500,000 to 600,000 distinct CDR3 sequences, with under 60% occurring only once. This clonotype showed up many times.

This chain joins TRBV7-6 and TRBJ2-7, with 8 bases matching TRBD2. The specimen sequenced was peripheral blood or thyroid tissue (not recorded which). This clonotype was obtained from a woman under 30 with Graves' hyperthyroidism. CDR3 bases: TGTGCCAGCAGGGGGGCGGGAGGCTACGAGCAGTACTTC. Translating it yields CASRGAGGYEQYF. The full variable domain, with the rest looked up from reference TRBV7-6 and TRBJ2-7, is GAGVSQSPRYKVTKRGQDVALRCDPISGHVSLYWYRQALGQGPEFLTYFNYEAQQDKSGLPNDRFSAERPEGSISTLTIQRTEQRDSAMYRCASRGAGGYEQYFGPGTRLTVT.